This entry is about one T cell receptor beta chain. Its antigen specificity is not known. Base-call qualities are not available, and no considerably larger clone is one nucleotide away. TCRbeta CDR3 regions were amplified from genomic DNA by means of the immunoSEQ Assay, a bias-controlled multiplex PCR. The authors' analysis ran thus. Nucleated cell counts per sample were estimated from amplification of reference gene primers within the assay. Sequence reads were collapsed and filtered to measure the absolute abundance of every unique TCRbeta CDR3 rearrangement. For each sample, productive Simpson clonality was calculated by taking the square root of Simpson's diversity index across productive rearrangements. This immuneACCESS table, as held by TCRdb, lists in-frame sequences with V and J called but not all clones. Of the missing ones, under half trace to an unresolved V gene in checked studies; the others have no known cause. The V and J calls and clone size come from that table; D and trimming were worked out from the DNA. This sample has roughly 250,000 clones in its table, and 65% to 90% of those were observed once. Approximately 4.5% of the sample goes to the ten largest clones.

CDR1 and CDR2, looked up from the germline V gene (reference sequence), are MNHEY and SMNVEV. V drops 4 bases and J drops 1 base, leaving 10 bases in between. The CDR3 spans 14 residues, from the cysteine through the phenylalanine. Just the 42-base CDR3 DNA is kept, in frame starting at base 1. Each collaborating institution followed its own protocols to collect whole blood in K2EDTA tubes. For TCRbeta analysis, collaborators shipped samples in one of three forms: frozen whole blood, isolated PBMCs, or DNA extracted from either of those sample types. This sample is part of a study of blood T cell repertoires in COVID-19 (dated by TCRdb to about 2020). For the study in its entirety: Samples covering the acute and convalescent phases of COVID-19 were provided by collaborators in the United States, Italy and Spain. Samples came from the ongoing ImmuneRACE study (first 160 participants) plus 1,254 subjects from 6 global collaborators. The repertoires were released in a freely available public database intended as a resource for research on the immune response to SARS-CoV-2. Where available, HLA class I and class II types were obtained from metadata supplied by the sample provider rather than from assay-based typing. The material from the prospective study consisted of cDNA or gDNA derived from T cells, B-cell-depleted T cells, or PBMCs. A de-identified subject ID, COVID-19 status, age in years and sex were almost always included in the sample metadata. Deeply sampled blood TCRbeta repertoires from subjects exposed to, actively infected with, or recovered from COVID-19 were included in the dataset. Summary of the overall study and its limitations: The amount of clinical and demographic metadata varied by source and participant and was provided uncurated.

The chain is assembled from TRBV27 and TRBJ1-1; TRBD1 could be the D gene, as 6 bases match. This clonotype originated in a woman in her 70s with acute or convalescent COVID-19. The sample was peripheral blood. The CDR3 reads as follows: CASSSGAWNTEAFF. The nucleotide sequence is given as TGTGCCAGCAGTTCAGGGGCTTGGAACACTGAAGCTTTCTTT.